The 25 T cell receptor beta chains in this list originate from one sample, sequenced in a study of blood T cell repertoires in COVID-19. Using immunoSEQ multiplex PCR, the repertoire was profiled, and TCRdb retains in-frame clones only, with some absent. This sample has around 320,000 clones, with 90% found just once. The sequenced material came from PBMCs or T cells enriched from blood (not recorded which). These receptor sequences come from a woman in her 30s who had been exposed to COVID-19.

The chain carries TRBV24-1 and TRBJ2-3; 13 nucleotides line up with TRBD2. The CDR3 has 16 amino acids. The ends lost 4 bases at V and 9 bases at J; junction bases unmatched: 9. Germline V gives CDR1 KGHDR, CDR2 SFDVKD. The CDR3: CATSDADLTSGGTQYF. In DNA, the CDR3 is TGTGCCACCAGTGACGCTGACCTGACTAGCGGGGGGACGCAGTATTTT.

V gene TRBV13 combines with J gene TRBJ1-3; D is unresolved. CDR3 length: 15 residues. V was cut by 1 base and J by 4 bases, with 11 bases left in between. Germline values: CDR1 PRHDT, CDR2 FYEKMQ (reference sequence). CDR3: CASSLDGRGGNTIYF. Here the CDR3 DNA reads TGTGCCAGCAGCTTAGATGGGCGAGGGGGAAACACCATATATTTT.

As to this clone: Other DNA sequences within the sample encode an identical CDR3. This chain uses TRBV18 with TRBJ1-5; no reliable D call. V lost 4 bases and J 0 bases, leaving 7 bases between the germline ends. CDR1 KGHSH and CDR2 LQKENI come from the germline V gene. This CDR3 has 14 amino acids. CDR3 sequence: CASSLADSNQPQHF. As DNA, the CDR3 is TGTGCCAGCTCACTAGCCGATAGCAATCAGCCCCAGCATTTT.

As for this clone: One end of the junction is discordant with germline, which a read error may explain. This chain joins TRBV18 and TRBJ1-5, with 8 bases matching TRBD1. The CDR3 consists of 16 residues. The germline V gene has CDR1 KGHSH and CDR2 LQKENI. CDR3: CASSPSTGDSNQLQHF. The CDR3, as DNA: TGTGCCAGCTCACCCTCGACAGGGGATAGCAATCAGCTCCAGCATTTT. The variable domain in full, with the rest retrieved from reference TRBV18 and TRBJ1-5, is NAGVMQNPRHLVRRRGQEARLRCSPMKGHSHVYWYRQLPEEGLKFMVYLQKENIIDESGMPKERFSAEFPKEGPSILRIQQVVRGDSAAYFCASSPSTGDSNQLQHFGDGTRLSIL.

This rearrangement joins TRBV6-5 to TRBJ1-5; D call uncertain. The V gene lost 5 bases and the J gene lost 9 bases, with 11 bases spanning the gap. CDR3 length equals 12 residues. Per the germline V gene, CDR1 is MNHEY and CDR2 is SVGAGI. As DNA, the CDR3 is TGTGCCAGCAGTCACGGTAGTGCGCCCCAGCATTTT. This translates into CASSHGSAPQHF.

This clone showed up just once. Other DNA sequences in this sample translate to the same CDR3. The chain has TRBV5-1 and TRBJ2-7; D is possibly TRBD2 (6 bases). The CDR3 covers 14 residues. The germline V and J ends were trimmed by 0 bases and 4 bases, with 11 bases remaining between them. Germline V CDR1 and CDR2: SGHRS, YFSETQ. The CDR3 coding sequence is TGCGCCAGCAGCTTGGGGTTAGCGGATTACGAGCAGTACTTC. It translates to CASSLGLADYEQYF.

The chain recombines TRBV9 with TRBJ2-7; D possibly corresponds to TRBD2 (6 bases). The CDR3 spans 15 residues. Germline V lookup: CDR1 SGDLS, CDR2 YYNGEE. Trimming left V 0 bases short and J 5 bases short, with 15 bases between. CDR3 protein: CASSVATGVRDEQYF. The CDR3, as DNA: TGTGCCAGCAGCGTAGCTACGGGGGTCCGGGACGAGCAGTACTTC.

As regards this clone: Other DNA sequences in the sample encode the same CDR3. In nucleotides, the CDR3 is TGTGCCAGTAGTATAGGTAGGGGAGGGACAGATACGCAGTATTTT. Its translation is CASSIGRGGTDTQYF. V gene TRBV19 combines with J gene TRBJ2-3, with TRBD2 identical over 7 bases. V trimming: 1 base; J trimming: 3 bases; junction bases outside the gene matches: 4. Germline CDR1 reads LNHDA; CDR2 reads SQIVND (reference sequence). The CDR3 has 15 residues.

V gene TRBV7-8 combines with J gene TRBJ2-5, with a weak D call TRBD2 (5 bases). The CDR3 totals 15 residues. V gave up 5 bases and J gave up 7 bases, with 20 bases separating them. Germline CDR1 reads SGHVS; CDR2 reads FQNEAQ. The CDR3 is CASSLREGRVGTQYF. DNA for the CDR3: TGTGCCAGCAGCCTAAGAGAGGGAAGGGTTGGGACCCAGTACTTC.

CDR3 bases: TGTGCCAGTCGGAGACAGGTTGGGGGTCAGCCCCAGCATTTT. Its protein is CASRRQVGGQPQHF. The chain is built from TRBV19 and TRBJ1-5; TRBD1 is a possible D gene (6 bases). Deletions cut 8 bases from V and 6 bases from J, with 17 bases between. CDR3 length: 14 amino acids. From germline, CDR1 is LNHDA and CDR2 SQIVND (reference sequence). The full variable domain, rest sourced from reference TRBV19 and TRBJ1-5, is DGGITQSPKYLFRKEGQNVTLSCEQNLNHDAMYWYRQDPGQGLRLIYYSQIVNDFQKGDIAEGYSVSREKKESFPLTVTSAQKNPTAFYLCASRRQVGGQPQHFGDGTRLSIL.

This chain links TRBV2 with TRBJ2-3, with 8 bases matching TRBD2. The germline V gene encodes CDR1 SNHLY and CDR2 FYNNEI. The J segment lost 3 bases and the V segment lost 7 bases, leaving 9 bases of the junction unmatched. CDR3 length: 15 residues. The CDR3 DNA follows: TGTGCCAGCAAATCGTTAGCGGGGAGAACAGATACGCAGTATTTT. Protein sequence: CASKSLAGRTDTQYF.

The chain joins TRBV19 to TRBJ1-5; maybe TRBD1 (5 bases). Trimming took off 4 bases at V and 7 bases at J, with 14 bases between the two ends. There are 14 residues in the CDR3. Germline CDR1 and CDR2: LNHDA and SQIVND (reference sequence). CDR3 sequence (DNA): TGTGCCAGTAGTACAGTCCAGGGTCGGCAGCCCCAGCATTTT. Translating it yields CASSTVQGRQPQHF.

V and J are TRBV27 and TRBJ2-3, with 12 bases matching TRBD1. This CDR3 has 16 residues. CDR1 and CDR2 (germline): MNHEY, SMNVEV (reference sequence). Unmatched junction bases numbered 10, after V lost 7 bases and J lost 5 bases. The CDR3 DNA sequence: TGTGCCAGCACGATTGGGACAGGGGGCGGGAAAGATACGCAGTATTTT. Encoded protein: CASTIGTGGGKDTQYF.

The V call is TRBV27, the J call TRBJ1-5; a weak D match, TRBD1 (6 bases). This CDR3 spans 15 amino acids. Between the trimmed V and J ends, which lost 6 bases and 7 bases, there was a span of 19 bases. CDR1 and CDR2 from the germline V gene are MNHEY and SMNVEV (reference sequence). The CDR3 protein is CASSLMGQGGQPQHF. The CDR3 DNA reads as TGTGCCAGCAGCTTAATGGGACAAGGTGGCCAGCCCCAGCATTTT.

The chain's CDR3 is CASSLFSQGSDEQFF. The CDR3, as DNA: TGCGCCAGCAGCTTGTTCAGCCAGGGGAGCGATGAGCAGTTCTTC. The rearrangement joins TRBV5-1 to TRBJ2-1, with D perhaps TRBD1 (6 bases). Germline-derived CDR1 and CDR2 are SGHRS and YFSETQ. This CDR3 has 15 amino acids. V dropped 1 base and J dropped 8 bases, with 16 bases sitting between them.

For the CDR3, the DNA is TGTGCCAGTAGTCCTCTTGACAGGCCGAACTCCTACAATGAGCAGTTCTTC. Translating gives CASSPLDRPNSYNEQFF. V usage is TRBV19 and J usage is TRBJ2-1, with D possibly being TRBD1 (6 bases). Germline V gives CDR1 LNHDA, CDR2 SQIVND (reference sequence). V was cut by 5 bases and J by 0 bases, with 17 bases left in between. The CDR3 is 17 amino acids.

The CDR3 region is CASSGRDSSDGYTF. The CDR3 nucleotides are TGTGCCAGCAGCGGGAGGGATTCGTCAGATGGCTACACCTTC. The chain carries TRBV7-9 and TRBJ1-2, with no clear D. Germline lookup yields CDR1 SEHNR and CDR2 FQNEAQ (reference sequence). This CDR3 region has 14 residues. V gave up 5 bases and J gave up 6 bases, with 16 bases separating them.

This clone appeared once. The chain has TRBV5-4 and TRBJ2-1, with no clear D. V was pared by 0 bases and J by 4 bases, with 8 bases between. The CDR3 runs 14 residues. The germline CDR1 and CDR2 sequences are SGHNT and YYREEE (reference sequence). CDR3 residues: CASSLAAGYNEQFF. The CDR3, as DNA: TGTGCCAGCAGCTTGGCGGCAGGATACAATGAGCAGTTCTTC. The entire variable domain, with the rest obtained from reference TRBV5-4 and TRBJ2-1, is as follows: ETGVTQSPTHLIKTRGQQVTLRCSSQSGHNTVSWYQQALGQGPQFIFQYYREEENGRGNFPPRFSGLQFPNYSSELNVNALELDDSALYLCASSLAAGYNEQFFGPGTRLTVL.

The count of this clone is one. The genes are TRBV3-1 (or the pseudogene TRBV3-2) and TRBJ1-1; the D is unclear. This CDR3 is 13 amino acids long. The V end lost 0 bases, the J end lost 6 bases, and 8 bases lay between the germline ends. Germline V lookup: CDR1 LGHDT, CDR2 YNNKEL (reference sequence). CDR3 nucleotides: TGTGCCAGCAGCCAAGATCGTAGTGCTGAAGCTTTCTTT. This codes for CASSQDRSAEAFF.

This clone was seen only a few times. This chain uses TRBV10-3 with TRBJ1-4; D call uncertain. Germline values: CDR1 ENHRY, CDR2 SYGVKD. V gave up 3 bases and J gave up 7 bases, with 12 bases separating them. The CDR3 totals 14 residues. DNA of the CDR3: TGTGCCATCAGTGATTCCGTACTGAGTGAAAAACTGTTTTTT. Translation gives CAISDSVLSEKLFF.

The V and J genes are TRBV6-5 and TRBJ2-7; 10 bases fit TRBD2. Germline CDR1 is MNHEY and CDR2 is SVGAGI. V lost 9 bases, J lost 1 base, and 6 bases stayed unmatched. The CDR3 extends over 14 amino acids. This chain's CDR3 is CASKRGLASYEQYF. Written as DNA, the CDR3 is TGTGCCAGTAAGAGGGGACTAGCGTCCTACGAGCAGTACTTC.

The CDR3, as DNA: TGTGCCAGCAGTTACATTGGGGACAGCACTGAAGCTTTCTTT. As protein: CASSYIGDSTEAFF. The chain has TRBV6-5 and TRBJ1-1; TRBD1 matches 7 bases. V lost 2 bases to trimming and J lost 4 bases; unmatched junction nucleotides: 4. Germline CDR1 is MNHEY and CDR2 is SVGAGI. The CDR3 has 14 residues.

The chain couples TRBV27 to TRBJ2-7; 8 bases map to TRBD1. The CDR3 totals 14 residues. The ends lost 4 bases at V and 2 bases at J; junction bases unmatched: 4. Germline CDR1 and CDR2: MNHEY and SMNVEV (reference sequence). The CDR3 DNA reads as TGTGCCAGCAGTTGGGAGACAGGGGCCTACGAGCAGTACTTC. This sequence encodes CASSWETGAYEQYF.

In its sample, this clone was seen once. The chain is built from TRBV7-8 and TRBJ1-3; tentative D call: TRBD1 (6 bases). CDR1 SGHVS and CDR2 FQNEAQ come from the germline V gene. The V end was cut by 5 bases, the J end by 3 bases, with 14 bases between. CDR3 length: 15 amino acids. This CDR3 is CASSKGTGLGNTIYF. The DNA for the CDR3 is TGTGCCAGCAGCAAAGGAACAGGGCTTGGAAACACCATATATTTT.

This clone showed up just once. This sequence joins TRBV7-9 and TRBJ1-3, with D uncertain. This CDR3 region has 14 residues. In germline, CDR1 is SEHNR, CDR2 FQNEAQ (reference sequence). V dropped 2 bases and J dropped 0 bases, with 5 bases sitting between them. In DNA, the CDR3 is TGTGCCAGCAGCTTAATAGACTCTGGAAACACCATATATTTT. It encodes CASSLIDSGNTIYF.